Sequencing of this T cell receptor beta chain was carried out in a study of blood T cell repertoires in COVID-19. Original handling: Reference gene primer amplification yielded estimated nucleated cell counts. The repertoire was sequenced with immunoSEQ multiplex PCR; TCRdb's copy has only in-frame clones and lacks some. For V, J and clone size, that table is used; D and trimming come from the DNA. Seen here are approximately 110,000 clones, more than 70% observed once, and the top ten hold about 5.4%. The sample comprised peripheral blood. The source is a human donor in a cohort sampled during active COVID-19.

In nucleotides, the CDR3 is TGTGCCAGTAGGGTCCAGCAGGGGCAAGGAGTGGGCTACACCTTC. It translates to CASRVQQGQGVGYTF. The chain is built from TRBV19 and TRBJ1-2, with D possibly TRBD1 on 6 matching bases. V dropped 6 bases and J dropped 8 bases, with 22 bases sitting between them. The CDR3 contains 15 residues. Per the germline V gene, CDR1 is LNHDA and CDR2 is SQIVND (reference sequence).